Each of the 30 T cell receptor beta chains below was sequenced from the same sample in a study of cytomegalovirus exposure and HLA in healthy donors. Assay used: immunoSEQ multiplex PCR; TCRdb lists only in-frame clones, some missing. Of 150,000 to 200,000 clones listed, approximately 86% are singletons. Sequencing was performed on PBMCs. These receptors all come from a woman aged 18-29 years in good health and CMV-seronegative.

This clone appeared once. The chain employs TRBV19 and TRBJ2-5; TRBD1 is a possible D gene (5 bases). Trimming stripped 3 bases from V and 2 bases from J, with 13 bases between. The CDR3 covers 15 residues. The V gene's germline CDR1 is LNHDA and CDR2 SQIVND (reference sequence). As DNA, the CDR3 is TGTGCCAGTAGTATGGCCAGGGCCGGGCAAGAGACCCAGTACTTC. It translates to CASSMARAGQETQYF.

There are a few counts of this clone. The chain combines TRBV6-6 with TRBJ2-1; D is perhaps TRBD1 (5 bases). In germline, CDR1 is MNHNY, CDR2 SVGAGI (reference sequence). V lost 4 bases and J lost 6, with 10 bases in between. The CDR3 consists of 13 residues. CDR3 bases: TGTGCCAGCAGTTCGGACAATGCCAATGAGCAGTTCTTC. Protein: CASSSDNANEQFF.

V and J are TRBV19 and TRBJ2-7, with D possibly being TRBD2 (5 bases). Trimming took off 2 bases at V and 3 bases at J, with 17 bases between the two ends. This CDR3 region has 16 residues. CDR1 LNHDA and CDR2 SQIVND come from the germline V gene (reference sequence). The CDR3 sequence: CASSIKRDVPFYEQYF. The DNA for the CDR3 is TGTGCCAGTAGTATAAAACGGGATGTTCCCTTCTACGAGCAGTACTTC.

The chain employs TRBV7-8 and TRBJ2-4, with 8 bases matching TRBD1. With V trimmed by 1 base and J by 0 bases, 11 bases remained unmatched. Germline-derived CDR1 and CDR2 are SGHVS and FQNEAQ. This CDR3 is built from 19 residues. For the CDR3, the DNA is TGTGCCAGCAGCTTAGACAGGGGGTTTGGCCCTCGAGCCAAAAACATTCAGTACTTC. Its protein product is CASSLDRGFGPRAKNIQYF.

This clone occurred a few times. The junction differs from germline at one of its ends, possibly a read error. The CDR3 protein is CASSPPQGRRHF. DNA of the CDR3: TGTGCCAGCAGTCCTCCACAGGGCCGTCGGCACTTC. V is TRBV27 and J is TRBJ2-7; D is possibly TRBD1 (6 bases). There are 12 residues in the CDR3. Germline V gives CDR1 MNHEY, CDR2 SMNVEV (reference sequence).

The chain is built from TRBV5-1 and TRBJ2-7, with 9 bases aligning to TRBD1. Germline V lookup: CDR1 SGHRS, CDR2 YFSETQ. The CDR3 has 16 amino acids. J gave up 0 bases and V 2 bases, and 6 bases lay outside the gene matches. The CDR3 region has the DNA TGCGCCAGCAGCTTCGGGACAGGGACACCCTCCTACGAGCAGTACTTC. It specifies CASSFGTGTPSYEQYF.

This chain uses TRBV27 with TRBJ1-1; TRBD1 might be the D (5 bases). The V gene's germline CDR1 is MNHEY and CDR2 SMNVEV (reference sequence). There are 14 residues in the CDR3. The germline V and J ends were trimmed by 8 bases and 6 bases, with 19 bases remaining between them. The CDR3 sequence is CASLSVRAGAEAFF. The CDR3 nucleotides read TGTGCCAGCCTTTCCGTCAGGGCGGGGGCTGAAGCTTTCTTT.

This clone was observed once. This chain connects TRBV5-5 to TRBJ1-2; maybe TRBD1 (6 bases). V gave up 0 bases and J gave up 4 bases, with 13 bases separating them. Germline lookup yields CDR1 SGHKS and CDR2 YYEKEE (reference sequence). This CDR3 contains 15 residues. CDR3 residues: CASSLATGQPYGYTF. CDR3 in DNA: TGTGCCAGCAGCTTGGCAACTGGACAGCCCTATGGCTACACCTTC.

This clone was counted a few times. V is TRBV18 and J is TRBJ1-1; no firm D call. V dropped 2 bases and J dropped 3 bases, with 7 bases sitting between them. Germline CDR1 is KGHSH and CDR2 is LQKENI. There are 13 residues in the CDR3. The CDR3 nucleotides read TGTGCCAGCTCACCAGTGCGTGACACTGAAGCTTTCTTT. Translating it yields CASSPVRDTEAFF.

The chain joins TRBV7-4 to TRBJ2-2; no clear D gene. There are 17 residues in the CDR3. The V end lost 5 bases, the J end lost 1 base, and 17 bases lay between the germline ends. The V gene's germline CDR1 is SGHVT and CDR2 SQSDAQ. Here the CDR3 DNA reads TGTGCCAGCAGCCTGACGTTTGATCCTAGGAACACCGGGGAGCTGTTTTTT. Translated: CASSLTFDPRNTGELFF. Looking up the rest from reference TRBV7-4 and TRBJ2-2 gives the full variable domain: GAGVSQSPRYKVAKRGRDVALRCDSISGHVTLYWYRQTLGQGSEVLTYSQSDAQRDKSGRPSGRFSAERPERSVSTLKIQRTEQGDSAVYLCASSLTFDPRNTGELFFGEGSRLTVL.

The chain couples TRBV19 to TRBJ2-1, with TRBD2 matching 12 bases. The V gene end was trimmed by 3 bases and the J gene end by 6 bases; junction bases not matched to a gene: 9. CDR1 is LNHDA and CDR2 is SQIVND in the germline V gene (reference sequence). CDR3 length: 17 residues. The DNA for the CDR3 is TGTGCCAGTAGTATCCCACCTAGCGGGAGGGCCCTCAATGAGCAGTTCTTC. The encoded protein is CASSIPPSGRALNEQFF. Complete variable domain (other parts from reference TRBV19 and TRBJ2-1): DGGITQSPKYLFRKEGQNVTLSCEQNLNHDAMYWYRQDPGQGLRLIYYSQIVNDFQKGDIAEGYSVSREKKESFPLTVTSAQKNPTAFYLCASSIPPSGRALNEQFFGPGTRLTVL.

This chain uses TRBV4-2 with TRBJ2-3; maybe TRBD2 (5 bases). The germline V and J ends were trimmed by 1 base and 8 bases, with 16 bases remaining between them. The CDR3 has 15 residues. Germline lookup yields CDR1 LGHNA and CDR2 YNFKEQ. CDR3 DNA: TGTGCCAGCAGCCAAGGTAACCGGGATGAAGGTACGCAGTATTTT. Translation gives CASSQGNRDEGTQYF.

As DNA, the CDR3 is TGTGCCAGTAGTATGGGGGGAGAGACCCAGTACTTC. Amino acid sequence: CASSMGGETQYF. The chain couples TRBV19 to TRBJ2-5, with a tentative D call TRBD2 (6 bases). The CDR3 loop spans 12 amino acids. Germline CDR1 reads LNHDA; CDR2 reads SQIVND (reference sequence). Trimming left V 3 bases short and J 4 bases short, with 6 bases between.

This clone was recorded only once. The chain links TRBV7-8 to TRBJ1-1; D is unclear. The CDR3 spans 16 residues. Trimming pared 2 bases from V and 0 bases from J, leaving 13 bases between. CDR1 and CDR2 (germline): SGHVS, FQNEAQ. The CDR3 region is CASSLNGGLMNTEAFF. In nucleotides, the CDR3 is TGTGCCAGCAGCTTAAACGGAGGGCTCATGAACACTGAAGCTTTCTTT.

This chain's CDR3 is CASSFVSGSRDTQPQHF. The CDR3 DNA reads as TGTGCCAGCAGTTTCGTTAGTGGTTCTAGGGACACTCAGCCCCAGCATTTT. The rearrangement joins TRBV28 to TRBJ1-5; a weak D match, TRBD1 (6 bases). Germline loops: CDR1 MDHEN, CDR2 SYDVKM. This CDR3 contains 17 residues. Trimming took off 3 bases at V and 6 bases at J, with 21 bases between the two ends.

The V and J genes are TRBV7-2 and TRBJ2-7; D might be TRBD2 (5 bases). Trimming cost V 4 bases and J 2 bases, with 15 bases left between them. The CDR3 length is 15 residues. CDR1 SGHTA and CDR2 FQGNSA come from the germline V gene. The CDR3 loop is CASSSPVERPYEQYF. The DNA of the CDR3 is TGTGCCAGCAGCTCCCCGGTGGAGCGGCCCTACGAGCAGTACTTC.

The chain couples TRBV4-1 to TRBJ1-2; D not certain. CDR1 and CDR2 (germline): MGHRA, YSYEKL. This CDR3 has 15 residues. V was trimmed by 1 base and J by 8 bases, leaving 17 bases between them. CDR3 DNA: TGCGCCAGCAGCCAAGTTCCCGATACTTGGAGCGGCTACACCTTC. Translating it yields CASSQVPDTWSGYTF.

This clone was counted only a few times. The V call is TRBV7-8, the J call TRBJ1-6; a weak D match, TRBD1 (6 bases). The CDR3 is made up of 15 amino acids. V dropped 4 bases and J dropped 13 bases, with 20 bases sitting between them. Germline V gene data show CDR1 as SGHVS and CDR2 as FQNEAQ. DNA of the CDR3: TGTGCCAGCAGCTCCGAAAGGACAGCCGAGGCCCCCCTCCACTTT. Its translation is CASSSERTAEAPLHF.

V and J are TRBV7-6 and TRBJ1-5, with a possible D match to TRBD1 (6 bases). V was shortened by 2 bases and J by 3 bases, with 17 bases between the two germline ends. This CDR3 has 17 residues. Germline CDR1 SGHVS, CDR2 FNYEAQ. This CDR3 is CASSLRQAIIHNQPQHF. DNA for the CDR3: TGTGCCAGCAGCTTAAGACAGGCCATCATTCACAATCAGCCCCAGCATTTT.

The chain has TRBV5-5 and TRBJ2-1; perhaps TRBD1 as D (6 bases). The ends were cut back, 4 bases at V and 4 bases at J, with 15 bases in the middle. Germline CDR1 is SGHKS and CDR2 is YYEKEE (reference sequence). There are 15 residues in the CDR3. The CDR3 is CASSPGAGAYNEQFF. CDR3 coding DNA: TGTGCCAGCAGCCCCGGGGCAGGGGCGTACAATGAGCAGTTCTTC.

This clone came up once. This chain connects TRBV18 to TRBJ1-1; TRBD1 might be the D (6 bases). This CDR3 spans 14 amino acids. Trimming stripped 3 bases from V and 6 bases from J, with 14 bases between. The V gene's germline CDR1 is KGHSH and CDR2 LQKENI. CDR3 DNA: TGTGCCAGCTCACCGAGCGGGGGGCGAGCTGAAGCTTTCTTT. Its protein is CASSPSGGRAEAFF. Drawing the rest from reference TRBV18 and TRBJ1-1, the complete variable domain is NAGVMQNPRHLVRRRGQEARLRCSPMKGHSHVYWYRQLPEEGLKFMVYLQKENIIDESGMPKERFSAEFPKEGPSILRIQQVVRGDSAAYFCASSPSGGRAEAFFGQGTRLTVV.

CDR3 region: CASKVEGGSGNTIYF. The CDR3 region has the DNA TGTGCCAGCAAAGTTGAAGGGGGCTCTGGAAACACCATATATTTT. The chain joins TRBV6-1 to TRBJ1-3, with D possibly TRBD1 on 6 matching bases. V lost 7 bases, J lost 0 bases, and 13 bases lay in between. The CDR3 length is 15 residues. The germline V gene has CDR1 MNHNS and CDR2 SASEGT.

The chain employs TRBV19 and TRBJ2-7; 10 bases line up with TRBD1. The V and J ends lost 6 bases and 3 bases, in that order; junction bases with no gene match: 8. The CDR3 is made up of 15 amino acids. Per the germline V gene, CDR1 is LNHDA and CDR2 is SQIVND (reference sequence). For the CDR3, the DNA is TGTGCCAGTAGGAAATTGGGACAGGGGAACTACGAGCAGTACTTC. It yields the protein CASRKLGQGNYEQYF.

V usage is TRBV30 and J usage is TRBJ1-1, with D hard to call. The CDR3 has 13 amino acids. CDR1 is GTSNPN, CDR2 SVGIG, per germline (reference sequence). V was cut by 5 bases and J by 8 bases, with 18 bases left in between. The CDR3 reads CAWRKHGNPEAFF. CDR3 in DNA: TGTGCCTGGCGTAAACACGGGAACCCCGAAGCTTTCTTT.

The rearrangement links TRBV30 to TRBJ2-1, with 9 positions matching TRBD2. Germline-derived CDR1 and CDR2 are GTSNPN and SVGIG (reference sequence). There are 14 residues in the CDR3. The V and J ends lost 2 bases and 3 bases, in that order; junction bases with no gene match: 2. This chain's CDR3 is CAWSPAGGYNEQFF. Here the CDR3 DNA reads TGTGCCTGGAGTCCAGCGGGGGGCTACAATGAGCAGTTCTTC.

The chain joins TRBV2 to TRBJ2-5; 8 bases match TRBD2. Germline lookup yields CDR1 SNHLY and CDR2 FYNNEI. J lost 4 bases, V lost 8 bases, and 9 bases had no gene match. The CDR3 sequence is 14 residues long. The DNA of the CDR3 is TGTGCCAGCTTCTTCGGCGGGGGGTCAGAGACCCAGTACTTC. Protein product: CASFFGGGSETQYF.

This clone occurred a few times. The chain links TRBV27 to TRBJ1-5; D uncertain. From germline, CDR1 is MNHEY and CDR2 SMNVEV (reference sequence). This CDR3 contains 13 residues. Deletions cut 2 bases from V and 5 bases from J, with 7 bases between. This CDR3 reads CASSLAGHQPQHF. Here the CDR3 DNA reads TGTGCCAGCAGTTTAGCAGGTCATCAGCCCCAGCATTTT.

This clone was recorded only once. V is TRBV7-9 and J is TRBJ1-1; tentative D call: TRBD1 (6 bases). The CDR3 covers 13 residues. The V end lost 2 bases, the J end lost 8 bases, and 12 bases lay between the germline ends. Germline V lookup: CDR1 SEHNR, CDR2 FQNEAQ (reference sequence). In nucleotides, the CDR3 is TGTGCCAGCAGCTTATTATACGGACAGGAAGCTTTCTTT. Encoded protein: CASSLLYGQEAFF.

V gene TRBV7-6 combines with J gene TRBJ1-5; D is unclear. Trimming cost V 2 bases and J 5 bases, with 10 bases left between them. Germline CDR1 SGHVS, CDR2 FNYEAQ. The CDR3 loop spans 14 amino acids. This chain's CDR3 is CASSLSVRDQPQHF. The CDR3 nucleotides are TGTGCCAGCAGCTTAAGCGTTCGGGATCAGCCCCAGCATTTT.

The gene calls are TRBV4-3 and TRBJ1-5; 8 bases are shared with TRBD1. The CDR3 runs 16 residues. The V and J ends lost 0 bases and 6 bases, in that order; junction bases with no gene match: 7. The V gene's germline CDR1 is LGHNA and CDR2 YSLEER. This chain's CDR3 is CASSQELGQASQPQHF. CDR3 DNA: TGCGCCAGCAGCCAAGAATTGGGACAGGCGAGTCAGCCCCAGCATTTT.